A selection of T cell receptor beta chains follows, all from one sample in a study of T cell responses to AZD1222 COVID-19 vaccine. Only in-frame clones appear in the TCRdb table, and some are missing; sequencing was by immunoSEQ multiplex PCR. The table has approximately 50,000 clones, more than 75% seen once. The specimen comprised peripheral blood, sampled 28 days after the second AZD1222 dose. The receptor source for this set is an adult who received the AZD1222 COVID-19 vaccine. Both conserved end residues are part of each CDR3. D genes are given only for firm matches. Clone size appears in some rows only: once, few, many, or a class for an expanded clone.

NA	TRBV10-2	TRBD2	TRBJ2-1	CASSEIFGTSGRHEQFF	TGCGCCAGCAGTGAAATATTTGGGACTAGCGGGAGACATGAGCAGTTCTTC
once	TRBV6-4	TRBD2	TRBJ2-1	CASSARESSYNEQFF	TGTGCCAGCAGTGCGCGGGAGAGCTCCTACAATGAGCAGTTCTTC
NA	TRBV7-2	NA	TRBJ1-3	CASSQGHSGNTIYF	TGTGCCAGCAGCCAGGGCCACTCTGGAAACACCATATATTTT
few	TRBV3-1/TRBV3-2	NA	TRBJ2-3	CASSQNLAADTQYF	TGTGCCAGCAGCCAAAACCTAGCCGCAGATACGCAGTATTTT
NA	TRBV6-5	NA	TRBJ1-5	CASRSQGGSNQPQHF	TGTGCCAGCAGATCTCAGGGAGGAAGCAATCAGCCCCAGCATTTT
few	TRBV7-2	TRBD1	TRBJ2-7	CASSYRTGASYEQYF	TGTGCCAGCAGCTACCGGACAGGGGCCTCCTACGAGCAGTACTTC
NA	TRBV6-6	NA	TRBJ1-2	CASSYSAGIYGYTF	TGTGCCAGCAGTTACTCCGCAGGGATCTATGGCTACACCTTC
NA	TRBV7-9	NA	TRBJ2-2	CASSLEASPTGELFF	TGTGCCAGCAGCTTAGAGGCTAGTCCCACCGGGGAGCTGTTTTTT
NA	TRBV15	TRBD1	TRBJ2-1	CATSRDMTRRGTGNSEQFF	TGTGCCACCAGCAGAGATATGACACGTCGAGGGACAGGGAACAGTGAGCAGTTCTTC
once	TRBV6-6	NA	TRBJ1-1	CASSLSNTEAFF	TGTGCCAGCAGTTTGTCTAACACTGAAGCTTTCTTT
NA	TRBV7-7	NA	TRBJ2-1	CASSLAERDEQFF	TGTGCTAGCAGCTTAGCGGAGAGGGATGAGCAGTTCTTC
NA	TRBV10-3	NA	TRBJ1-1	CAISARENLMNTEAFF	TGTGCCATCAGTGCCAGGGAGAACCTCATGAACACTGAAGCTTTCTTT
NA	TRBV28	NA	TRBJ2-2	CASSFYQGKGNTGELFF	TGTGCCAGCAGTTTTTACCAGGGGAAGGGGAACACCGGGGAGCTGTTTTTT
NA	TRBV7-2	TRBD2	TRBJ2-1	CASSYSGLSNEQFF	TGTGCCAGCAGCTACTCGGGACTATCCAATGAGCAGTTCTTC
NA	TRBV19	NA	TRBJ1-2	CASSIWNGYTF	TGTGCCAGTAGTATTTGGAATGGCTACACCTTC
NA	TRBV14	NA	TRBJ2-5	CASSQDIGGQETQYF	TGTGCCAGCAGCCAAGACATAGGGGGGCAGGAGACCCAGTACTTC
few	TRBV29-1	NA	TRBJ2-2	CSVGENTGELFF	TGCAGCGTTGGGGAGAACACCGGGGAGCTGTTTTTT
NA	TRBV7-2	NA	TRBJ2-1	CASSLVGGQQFF	TGTGCCAGCAGCCTCGTGGGGGGGCAGCAGTTCTTC
few	TRBV27	NA	TRBJ2-3	CASSFAGVSPLDTQYF	TGTGCCAGCAGTTTCGCGGGTGTCTCTCCGTTGGATACGCAGTATTTT
NA	TRBV12-3/TRBV12-4	NA	TRBJ1-1	CASSFNTNTEAFF	TGTGCCAGCAGTTTCAACACAAACACTGAAGCTTTCTTT
NA	TRBV10-1	NA	TRBJ2-2	CASSGGRDTGELFF	TGCGCCAGCAGTGGAGGTCGGGACACCGGGGAGCTGTTTTTT
NA	TRBV28	TRBD1	TRBJ1-1	CASSPTGGGRKNTEAFF	TGTGCCAGCAGTCCGACAGGGGGCGGCCGGAAGAACACTGAAGCTTTCTTT
NA	TRBV7-3	NA	TRBJ2-1	CASSGDGYNEQFF	TGTGCCAGCAGCGGGGACGGATACAATGAGCAGTTCTTC
NA	TRBV5-1	NA	TRBJ1-1	CASSLGQVNTEAFF	TGCGCCAGCAGTTTGGGCCAGGTGAACACTGAAGCTTTCTTT
NA	TRBV19	TRBD1	TRBJ2-3	CATDYRTGTSTDTQYF	TGTGCCACCGACTATAGGACAGGGACGTCGACAGATACGCAGTATTTT
NA	TRBV7-2	NA	TRBJ1-4	CASSPGQQWEKLFF	TGTGCCAGCAGCCCCGGACAGCAGTGGGAAAAACTGTTTTTT
NA	TRBV6-2/TRBV6-3	TRBD1	TRBJ1-5	CASSRTGGSNQPQHF	TGTGCCAGCAGTAGGACAGGGGGAAGCAATCAGCCCCAGCATTTT
NA	TRBV6-6	NA	TRBJ2-7	CASSYRPNLRNEQYF	TGTGCCAGCAGTTACCGCCCAAACCTTAGGAACGAGCAGTACTTC
NA	TRBV7-8	NA	TRBJ1-1	CASSLGRGYTEAFF	TGTGCCAGCAGTCTGGGACGAGGGTACACTGAAGCTTTCTTT
NA	TRBV7-2	NA	TRBJ2-1	CASSSGVRWNEQFF	TGTGCCAGCAGCTCCGGCGTTCGGTGGAATGAGCAGTTCTTC
NA	TRBV20-1	NA	TRBJ2-5	CSASGPETQYF	TGCAGTGCTAGTGGGCCAGAGACCCAGTACTTC
few	TRBV18	NA	TRBJ2-4	CASSPTGLNIQYF	TGTGCCAGCTCACCCACAGGGTTGAACATTCAGTACTTC
NA	TRBV28	NA	TRBJ1-5	CACTRGGYGSNQPQHF	TGTGCCTGTACTAGGGGAGGGTATGGCAGCAATCAGCCCCAGCATTTT
NA	TRBV28	TRBD2	TRBJ2-7	CASTPGGGRTYEQYF	TGTGCCAGCACTCCCGGTGGCGGGAGGACCTACGAGCAGTACTTC
NA	TRBV7-2	NA	TRBJ1-5	CASSPRGGNQPQHF	TGTGCCAGCAGCCCAAGGGGTGGCAATCAGCCCCAGCATTTT
NA	TRBV7-2	NA	TRBJ2-5	CASSPMVVETQYF	TGTGCCAGCAGCCCTATGGTGGTAGAGACCCAGTACTTC
NA	TRBV7-9	NA	TRBJ1-2	CASSRGVIDYGYTF	TGTGCCAGCAGCAGAGGGGTTATCGACTATGGCTACACCTTC
NA	TRBV6-5	TRBD2	TRBJ2-5	CASRKTSGWRYF	TGTGCCAGCAGAAAGACTAGCGGGTGGAGGTACTTC
NA	TRBV11-2	TRBD1	TRBJ2-1	CASSLAGQGTYNEQFF	TGTGCCAGCAGCTTAGCGGGACAGGGTACTTACAATGAGCAGTTCTTC
NA	TRBV28	TRBD1	TRBJ1-2	CASSFGTGSYGYTF	TGTGCCAGCAGTTTCGGGACAGGGAGCTATGGCTACACCTTC
few	TRBV18	NA	TRBJ2-5	CASSPGGGQETQYF	TGTGCCAGCTCACCGGGAGGGGGCCAAGAGACCCAGTACTTC
NA	TRBV7-3	NA	TRBJ2-1	CASSFKAGNEQFF	TGTGCCAGCAGCTTTAAGGCGGGCAATGAGCAGTTCTTC
NA	TRBV11-2	NA	TRBJ2-5	CASSPQGAYPAGTQYF	TGTGCCAGCAGCCCCCAAGGGGCCTACCCAGCGGGGACCCAGTACTTC
NA	TRBV28	NA	TRBJ1-5	CASSSAAGASNQPQHF	TGTGCCAGCAGTTCCGCGGCGGGGGCCAGCAATCAGCCCCAGCATTTT
NA	TRBV27	NA	TRBJ2-1	CASSSKGRNEQFF	TGTGCCAGCAGTAGTAAGGGGAGAAATGAGCAGTTCTTC